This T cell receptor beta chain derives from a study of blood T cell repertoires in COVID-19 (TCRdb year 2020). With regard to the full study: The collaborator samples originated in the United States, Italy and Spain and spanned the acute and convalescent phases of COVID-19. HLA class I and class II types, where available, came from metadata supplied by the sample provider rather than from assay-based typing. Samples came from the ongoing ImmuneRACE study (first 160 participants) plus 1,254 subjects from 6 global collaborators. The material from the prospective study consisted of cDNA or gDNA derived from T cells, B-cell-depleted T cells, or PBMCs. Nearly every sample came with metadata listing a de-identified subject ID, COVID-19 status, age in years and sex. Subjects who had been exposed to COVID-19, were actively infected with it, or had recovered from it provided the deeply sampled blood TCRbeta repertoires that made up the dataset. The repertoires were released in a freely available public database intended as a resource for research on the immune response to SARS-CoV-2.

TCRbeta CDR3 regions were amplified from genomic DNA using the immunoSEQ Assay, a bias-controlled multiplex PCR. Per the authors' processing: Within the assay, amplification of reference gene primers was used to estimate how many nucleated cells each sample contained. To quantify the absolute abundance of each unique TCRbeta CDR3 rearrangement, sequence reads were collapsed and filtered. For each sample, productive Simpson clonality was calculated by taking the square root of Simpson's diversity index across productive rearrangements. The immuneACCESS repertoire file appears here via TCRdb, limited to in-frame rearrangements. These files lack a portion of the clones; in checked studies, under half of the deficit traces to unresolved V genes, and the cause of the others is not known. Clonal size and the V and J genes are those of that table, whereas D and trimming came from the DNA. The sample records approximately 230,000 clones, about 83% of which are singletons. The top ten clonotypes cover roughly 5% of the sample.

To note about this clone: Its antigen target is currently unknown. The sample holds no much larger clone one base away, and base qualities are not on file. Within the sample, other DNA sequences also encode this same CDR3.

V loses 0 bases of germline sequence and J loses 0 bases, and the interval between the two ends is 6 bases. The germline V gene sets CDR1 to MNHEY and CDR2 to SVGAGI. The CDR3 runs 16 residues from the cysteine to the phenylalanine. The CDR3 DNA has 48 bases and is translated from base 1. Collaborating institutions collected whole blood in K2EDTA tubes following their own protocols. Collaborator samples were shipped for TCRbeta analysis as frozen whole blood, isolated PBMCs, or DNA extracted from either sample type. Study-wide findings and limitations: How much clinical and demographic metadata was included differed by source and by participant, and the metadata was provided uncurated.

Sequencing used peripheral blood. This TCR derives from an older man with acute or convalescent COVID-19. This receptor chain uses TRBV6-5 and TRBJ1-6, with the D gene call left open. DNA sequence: TGTGCCAGCAGTTACTCCCGGAGCTCCTATAATTCACCCCTCCACTTT. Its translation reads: CASSYSRSSYNSPLHF.